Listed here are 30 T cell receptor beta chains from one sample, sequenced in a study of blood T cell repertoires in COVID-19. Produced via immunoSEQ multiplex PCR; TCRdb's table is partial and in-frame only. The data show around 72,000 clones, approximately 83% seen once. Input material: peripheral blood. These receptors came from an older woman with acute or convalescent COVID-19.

The CDR3 sequence: CVRSFCRDRTVYEQYF. The CDR3 bases are TGTGTCAGAAGCTTTTGTCGGGACAGGACCGTTTACGAGCAGTACTTC. The chain is built from TRBV7-5 and TRBJ2-7; whether TRBD1, the table's D call, matches the DNA was not checked. TRBV7-5 is reported as a pseudogene. The CDR3 spans 16 residues.

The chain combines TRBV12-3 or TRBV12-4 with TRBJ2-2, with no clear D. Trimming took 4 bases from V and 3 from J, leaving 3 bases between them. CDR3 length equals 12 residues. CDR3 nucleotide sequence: TGTGCCAGCAGTTCTTACACCGGGGAGCTGTTTTTT. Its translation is CASSSYTGELFF.

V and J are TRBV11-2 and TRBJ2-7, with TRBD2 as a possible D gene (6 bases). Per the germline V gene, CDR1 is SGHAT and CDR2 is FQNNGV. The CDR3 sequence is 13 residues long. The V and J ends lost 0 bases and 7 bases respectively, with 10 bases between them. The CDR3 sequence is CASSLEVLAEQYF. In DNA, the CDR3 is TGTGCCAGCAGCTTAGAGGTGCTAGCGGAGCAGTACTTC.

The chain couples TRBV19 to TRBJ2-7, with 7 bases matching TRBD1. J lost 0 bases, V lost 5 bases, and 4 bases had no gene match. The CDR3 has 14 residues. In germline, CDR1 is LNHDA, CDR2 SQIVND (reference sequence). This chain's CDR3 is CASSDRVGSYEQYF. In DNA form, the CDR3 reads TGTGCCAGTAGTGACAGGGTGGGCTCCTACGAGCAGTACTTC.

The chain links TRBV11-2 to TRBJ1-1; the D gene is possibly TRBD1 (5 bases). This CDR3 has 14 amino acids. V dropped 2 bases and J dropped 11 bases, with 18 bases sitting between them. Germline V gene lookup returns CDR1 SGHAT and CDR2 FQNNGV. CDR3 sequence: CASSLSPREGWAFF. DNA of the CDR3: TGTGCCAGCAGCTTATCCCCCAGGGAAGGGTGGGCTTTCTTT.

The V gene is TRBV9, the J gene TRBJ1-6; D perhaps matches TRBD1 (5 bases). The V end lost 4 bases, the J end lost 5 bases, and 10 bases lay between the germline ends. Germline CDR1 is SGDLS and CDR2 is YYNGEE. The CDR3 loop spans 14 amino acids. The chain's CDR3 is CASSSRQNNSPLHF. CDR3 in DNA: TGTGCCAGCAGCTCCCGACAGAATAATTCACCCCTCCACTTT.

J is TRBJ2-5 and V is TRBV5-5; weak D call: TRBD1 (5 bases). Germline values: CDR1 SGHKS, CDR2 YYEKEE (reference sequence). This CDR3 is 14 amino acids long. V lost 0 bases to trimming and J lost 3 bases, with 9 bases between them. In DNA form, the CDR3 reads TGTGCCAGCAGCTTGGCACAGGCGGAAGAGACCCAGTACTTC. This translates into CASSLAQAEETQYF.

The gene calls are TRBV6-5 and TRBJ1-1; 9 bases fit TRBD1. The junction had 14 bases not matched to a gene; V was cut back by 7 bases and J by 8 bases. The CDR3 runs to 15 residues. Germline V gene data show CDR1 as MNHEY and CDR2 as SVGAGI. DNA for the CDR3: TGTGCCAGCACGTCCACCGGGACAGGGAGTTTCGAAGCTTTCTTT. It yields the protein CASTSTGTGSFEAFF.

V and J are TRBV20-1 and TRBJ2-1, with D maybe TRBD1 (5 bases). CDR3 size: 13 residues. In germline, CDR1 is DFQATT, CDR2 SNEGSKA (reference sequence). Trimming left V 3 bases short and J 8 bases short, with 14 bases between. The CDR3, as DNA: TGCAGTGCTAGTTTAGGGGTACAGTATGAGCAGTTCTTC. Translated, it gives CSASLGVQYEQFF.

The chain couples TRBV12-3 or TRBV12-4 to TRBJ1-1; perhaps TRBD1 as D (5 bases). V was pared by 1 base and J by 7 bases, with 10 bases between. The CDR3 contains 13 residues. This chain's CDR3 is CASSLVKGVEAFF. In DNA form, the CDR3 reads TGTGCCAGCAGTTTAGTCAAAGGGGTTGAAGCTTTCTTT.

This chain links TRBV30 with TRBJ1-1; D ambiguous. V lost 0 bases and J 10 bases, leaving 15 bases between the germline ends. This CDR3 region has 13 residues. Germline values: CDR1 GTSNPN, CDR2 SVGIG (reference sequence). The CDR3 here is CAWSVSHPAIAFF. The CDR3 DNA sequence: TGTGCCTGGAGTGTTAGCCACCCCGCGATAGCTTTCTTT.

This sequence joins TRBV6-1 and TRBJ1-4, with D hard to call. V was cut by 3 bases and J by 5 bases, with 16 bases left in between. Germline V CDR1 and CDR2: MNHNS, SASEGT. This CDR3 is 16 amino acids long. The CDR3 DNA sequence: TGTGCCAGCAGTGATTTGTACGGCGGATTAAATGAAAAACTGTTTTTT. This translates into CASSDLYGGLNEKLFF.

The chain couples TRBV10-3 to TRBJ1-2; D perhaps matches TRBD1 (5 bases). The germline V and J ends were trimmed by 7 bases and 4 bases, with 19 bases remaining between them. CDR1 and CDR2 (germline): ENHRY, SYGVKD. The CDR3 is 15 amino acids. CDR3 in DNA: TGTGCCATCATGGGGGGACGGGGGGTTGGCTATGGCTACACCTTC. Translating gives CAIMGGRGVGYGYTF.

This chain's CDR3 is CASMGLNTGELFF. CDR3 sequence (DNA): TGTGCCAGTATGGGCCTAAACACCGGGGAGCTGTTTTTT. The chain is built from TRBV19 and TRBJ2-2; unclear D gene. Trimming stripped 7 bases from V and 2 bases from J, with 8 bases between. The CDR3 has 13 amino acids. Germline V CDR1 and CDR2: LNHDA, SQIVND (reference sequence).

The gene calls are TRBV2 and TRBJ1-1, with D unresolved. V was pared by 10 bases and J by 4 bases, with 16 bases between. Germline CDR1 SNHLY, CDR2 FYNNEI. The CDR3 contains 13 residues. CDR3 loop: CATKDLPGTEAFF. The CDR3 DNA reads TGTGCCACTAAAGACCTCCCGGGCACTGAAGCTTTCTTT.

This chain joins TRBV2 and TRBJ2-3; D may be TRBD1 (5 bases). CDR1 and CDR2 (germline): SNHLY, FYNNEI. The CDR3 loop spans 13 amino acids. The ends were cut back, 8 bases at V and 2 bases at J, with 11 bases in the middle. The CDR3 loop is CASSGRATDTQYF. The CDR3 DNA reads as TGTGCCAGCTCAGGGCGCGCCACAGATACGCAGTATTTT.

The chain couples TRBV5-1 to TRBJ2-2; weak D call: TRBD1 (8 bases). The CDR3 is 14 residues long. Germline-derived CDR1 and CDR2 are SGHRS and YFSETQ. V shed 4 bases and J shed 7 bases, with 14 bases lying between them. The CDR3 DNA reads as TGCGCCAGCAGCCCGGACAGGGAGGGCGGGGAGCTGTTTTTT. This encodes CASSPDREGGELFF.

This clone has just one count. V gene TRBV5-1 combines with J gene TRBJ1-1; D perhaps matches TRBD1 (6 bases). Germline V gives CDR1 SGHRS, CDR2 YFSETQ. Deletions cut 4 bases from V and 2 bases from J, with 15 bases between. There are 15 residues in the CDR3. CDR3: CASSPAGEGNTEAFF. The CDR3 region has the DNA TGCGCCAGCAGCCCGGCAGGGGAGGGAAACACTGAAGCTTTCTTT.

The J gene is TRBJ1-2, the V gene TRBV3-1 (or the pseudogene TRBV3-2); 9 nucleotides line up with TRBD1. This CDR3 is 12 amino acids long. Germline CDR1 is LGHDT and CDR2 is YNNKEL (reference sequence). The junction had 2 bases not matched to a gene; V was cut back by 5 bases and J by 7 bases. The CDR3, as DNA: TGTGCCAGCAGCGACAGGGGGAGTGGCTACACCTTC. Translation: CASSDRGSGYTF.

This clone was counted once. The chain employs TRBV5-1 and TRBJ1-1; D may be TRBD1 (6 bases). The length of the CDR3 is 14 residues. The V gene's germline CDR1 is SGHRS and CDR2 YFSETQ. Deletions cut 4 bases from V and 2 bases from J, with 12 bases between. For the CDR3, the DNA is TGCGCCAGCAGCCCGCAGGGGATCAACACTGAAGCTTTCTTT. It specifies CASSPQGINTEAFF.

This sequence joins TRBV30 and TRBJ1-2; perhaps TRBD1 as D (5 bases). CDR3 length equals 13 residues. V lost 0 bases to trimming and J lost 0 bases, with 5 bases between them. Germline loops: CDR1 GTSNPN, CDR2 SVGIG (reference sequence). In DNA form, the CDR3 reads TGTGCCTGGAGTGTACAGGCTAACTATGGCTACACCTTC. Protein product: CAWSVQANYGYTF.

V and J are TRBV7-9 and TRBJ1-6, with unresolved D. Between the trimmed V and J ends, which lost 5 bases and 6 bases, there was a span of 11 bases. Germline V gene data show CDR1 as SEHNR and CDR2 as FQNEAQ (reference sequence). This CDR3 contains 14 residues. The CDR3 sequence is CASSREAANSPLHF. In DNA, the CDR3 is TGTGCCAGCAGCCGCGAGGCAGCTAATTCACCCCTCCACTTT.

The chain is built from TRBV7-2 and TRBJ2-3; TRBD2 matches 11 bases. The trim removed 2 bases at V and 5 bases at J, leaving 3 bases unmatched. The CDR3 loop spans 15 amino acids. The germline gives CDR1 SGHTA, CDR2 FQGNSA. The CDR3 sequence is CASSLTSGGGDTQYF. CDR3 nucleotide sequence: TGTGCCAGCAGCTTAACTAGCGGGGGAGGAGATACGCAGTATTTT.

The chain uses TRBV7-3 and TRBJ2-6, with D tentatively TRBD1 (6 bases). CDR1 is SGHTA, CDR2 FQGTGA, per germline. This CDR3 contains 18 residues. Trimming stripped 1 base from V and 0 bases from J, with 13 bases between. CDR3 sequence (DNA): TGTGCCAGCAGCTTAATTTCAGGGGCAGTCTCTGGGGCCAACGTCCTGACTTTC. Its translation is CASSLISGAVSGANVLTF.

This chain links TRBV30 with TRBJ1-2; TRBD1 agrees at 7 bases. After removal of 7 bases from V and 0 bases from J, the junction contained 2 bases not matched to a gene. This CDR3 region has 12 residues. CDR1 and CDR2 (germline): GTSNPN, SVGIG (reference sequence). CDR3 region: CAFDRANYGYTF. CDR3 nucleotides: TGTGCCTTTGACAGGGCTAACTATGGCTACACCTTC. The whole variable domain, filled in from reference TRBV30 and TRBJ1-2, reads SQTIHQWPATLVQPVGSPLSLECTVEGTSNPNLYWYRQAAGRGLQLLFYSVGIGQISSEVPQNLSASRPQDRQFILSSKKLLLSDSGFYLCAFDRANYGYTFGSGTRLTVV.

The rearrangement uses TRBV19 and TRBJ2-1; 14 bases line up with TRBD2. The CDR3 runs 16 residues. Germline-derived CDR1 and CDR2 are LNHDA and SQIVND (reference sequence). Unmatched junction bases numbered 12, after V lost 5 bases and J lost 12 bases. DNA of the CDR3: TGTGCCAGTAGTCCTCCCGGACTAGCGGGGGGCGATAGGCAGTTCTTC. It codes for CASSPPGLAGGDRQFF.

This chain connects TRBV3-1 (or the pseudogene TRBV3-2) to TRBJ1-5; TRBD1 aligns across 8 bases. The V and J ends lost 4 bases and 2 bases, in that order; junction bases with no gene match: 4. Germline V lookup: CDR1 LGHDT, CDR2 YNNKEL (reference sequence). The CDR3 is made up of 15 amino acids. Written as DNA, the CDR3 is TGTGCCAGCAGCCTGGGACAGGTTGGCAATCAGCCCCAGCATTTT. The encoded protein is CASSLGQVGNQPQHF.

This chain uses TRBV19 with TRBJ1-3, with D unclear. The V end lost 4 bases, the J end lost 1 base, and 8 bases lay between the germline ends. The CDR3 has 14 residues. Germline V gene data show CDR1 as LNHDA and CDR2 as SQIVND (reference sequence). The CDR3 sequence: CASSRSGSGNTIYF. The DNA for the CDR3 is TGTGCCAGTAGTAGGTCGGGATCTGGAAACACCATATATTTT.

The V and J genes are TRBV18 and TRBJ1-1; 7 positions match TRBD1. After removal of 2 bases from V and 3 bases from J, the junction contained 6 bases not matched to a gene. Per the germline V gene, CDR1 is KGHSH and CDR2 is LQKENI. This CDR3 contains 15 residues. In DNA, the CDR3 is TGTGCCAGCTCACCAACACAGGGGAGCGACACTGAAGCTTTCTTT. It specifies CASSPTQGSDTEAFF. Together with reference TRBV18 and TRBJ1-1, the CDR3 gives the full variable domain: NAGVMQNPRHLVRRRGQEARLRCSPMKGHSHVYWYRQLPEEGLKFMVYLQKENIIDESGMPKERFSAEFPKEGPSILRIQQVVRGDSAAYFCASSPTQGSDTEAFFGQGTRLTVV.

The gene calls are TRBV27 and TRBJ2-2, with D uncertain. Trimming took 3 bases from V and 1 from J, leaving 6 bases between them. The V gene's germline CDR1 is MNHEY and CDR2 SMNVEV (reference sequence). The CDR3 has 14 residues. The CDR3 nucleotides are TGTGCCAGCAGTTTGAGGTGGAACACCGGGGAGCTGTTTTTT. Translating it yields CASSLRWNTGELFF.